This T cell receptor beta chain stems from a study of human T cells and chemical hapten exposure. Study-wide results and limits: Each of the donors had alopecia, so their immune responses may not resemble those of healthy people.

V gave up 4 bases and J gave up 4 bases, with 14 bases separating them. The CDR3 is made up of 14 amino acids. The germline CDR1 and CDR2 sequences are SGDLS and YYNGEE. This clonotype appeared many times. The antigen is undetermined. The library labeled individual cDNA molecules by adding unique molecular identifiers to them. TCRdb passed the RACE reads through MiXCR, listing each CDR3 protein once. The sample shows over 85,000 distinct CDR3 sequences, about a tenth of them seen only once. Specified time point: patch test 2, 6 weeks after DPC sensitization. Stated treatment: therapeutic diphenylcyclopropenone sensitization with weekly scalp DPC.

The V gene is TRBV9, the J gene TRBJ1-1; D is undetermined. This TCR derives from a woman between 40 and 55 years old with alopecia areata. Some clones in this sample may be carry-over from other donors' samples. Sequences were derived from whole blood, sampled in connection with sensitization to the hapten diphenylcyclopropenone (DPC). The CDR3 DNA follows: TGTGCCAGCAGCCCCCAGGCCCAGAGCACTGAAGCTTTCTTT. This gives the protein CASSPQAQSTEAFF.